This TCR beta chain was captured in a study of CD8 T cells in ankylosing spondylitis. TCRdb re-called the 5' RACE reads with MiXCR, one entry per CDR3 protein. Of roughly 280,000 distinct CDR3 sequences listed, around 19% are singletons. Study-wide points: Disease-linked clones proved CD8+ and comparatively uncommon in peripheral blood. From matched ankylosing spondylitis synovial fluid, disease-linked clones were reportedly recovered at significantly enriched levels. In reactive arthritis synovial fluid and blood, some motif variants had been reported before.

On this clonotype itself: Its antigen is undetermined.

The clonotype comes from a male donor with ankylosing spondylitis or in good health (not recorded which). The sample taken for sequencing was blood, either unsorted or a sorted T cell fraction (not recorded which).

The chain's CDR3 is CASSILRGDEQFF. CDR3 nucleotides: TGTGCCAGCAGTATACTTAGGGGGGATGAGCAGTTCTTC. The chain has TRBV12-3 or TRBV12-4 and TRBJ2-1; D may correspond to TRBD1 or TRBD2 (6 bases each). The V end was cut by 5 bases, the J end by 8 bases, with 13 bases between. The CDR3 consists of 13 residues.